These 32 T cell receptor beta chains share one sample of origin, sequenced in a study of neurological immune-mediated disorders. TCRdb called the 5' RACE reads again in MiXCR, with one record for every CDR3 protein. This sample carries around 21,000 distinct CDR3 sequences, roughly 7.5% of them seen once, and the ten largest clones take less than 20%. Input material: CD8+ T cells from blood. The receptors were sampled from a woman younger than 45 with HTLV-1-associated myelopathy (HAM/TSP).

This clonotype was found many times. The J gene is TRBJ2-7, the V gene TRBV20-1; the D call may be TRBD1 or TRBD2 (5 bases each). V lost 1 base and J 3 bases, leaving 10 bases between the germline ends. Germline loops: CDR1 DFQATT, CDR2 SNEGSKA (reference sequence). This CDR3 is 13 amino acids long. The CDR3 here is CSARGLGRYEQYF. The DNA for the CDR3 is TGCAGTGCTAGAGGTCTGGGACGCTACGAGCAGTACTTC.

This clonotype came up many times. V usage is TRBV6-5 and J usage is TRBJ2-3; 8 positions agree with TRBD2. Per germline, CDR1 MNHEY and CDR2 SVGAGI. After removal of 0 bases from V and 2 bases from J, the junction contained 7 bases not matched to a gene. The CDR3 runs 17 residues. CDR3 sequence (DNA): TGTGCCAGCAGTTACTCCTTAGCGGGATCTCACACAGATACGCAGTATTTT. Translating it yields CASSYSLAGSHTDTQYF.

This clonotype has a count of ten or more. V gene TRBV6-6 combines with J gene TRBJ1-2; D remains ambiguous. There are 16 residues in the CDR3. Trimming shortened V by 0 bases and J by 0 bases, and 11 bases separated the two germline ends. Germline V lookup: CDR1 MNHNY, CDR2 SVGAGI (reference sequence). The CDR3 bases are TGTGCCAGCAGTTACTCGATGACGGCAGCTAACTATGGCTACACCTTC. Translated: CASSYSMTAANYGYTF.

This clonotype came up many times. Since a much larger clone is just one base distant, this may be a read error. This chain links TRBV5-6 with TRBJ1-1, with 11 positions matching TRBD1. The CDR3 is 15 amino acids. Germline V CDR1 and CDR2: SGHDT, YYEEEE. CDR3 in DNA: TGTGTCAGCAGCTACGGACAGGGGGCGGGCACTGAAGCTTTCTTT. Protein product: CVSSYGQGAGTEAFF.

This clonotype was detected ten times or more. The CDR3 DNA reads as TGCAGCGTTGAAGGGGCGGGGGGGACTGAAGCTTTCTTT. Protein: CSVEGAGGTEAFF. The chain couples TRBV29-1 to TRBJ1-1, with D tentatively TRBD1 (5 bases). The CDR3 is 13 amino acids. The germline CDR1 and CDR2 sequences are SQVTM and ANQGSEA. Trimming took off 1 base at V and 5 bases at J, with 11 bases between the two ends.

This clonotype was picked up many times. The chain employs TRBV5-1 and TRBJ2-7; 8 positions agree with TRBD1. Germline values: CDR1 SGHRS, CDR2 YFSETQ. The V segment lost 4 bases and the J segment 5 bases; nucleotides outside the gene matches: 8. CDR3 length: 14 residues. This chain's CDR3 is CASSPDRVGNEQYF. As DNA, the CDR3 is TGCGCCAGCAGCCCGGACAGGGTGGGCAACGAGCAGTACTTC.

This clonotype was counted at least ten times. J is TRBJ2-3 and V is TRBV5-1; 8 nucleotides agree with TRBD2. CDR3 length: 15 residues. V dropped 2 bases and J dropped 4; count of bases not matched to a gene: 6. Per germline, CDR1 SGHRS and CDR2 YFSETQ. This chain's CDR3 is CASSFNGGAPDTQYF. In DNA form, the CDR3 reads TGCGCCAGCAGCTTTAACGGGGGGGCCCCAGATACGCAGTATTTT.

The V gene is TRBV15, the J gene TRBJ1-2; TRBD1 matches at 7 bases. V trimming: 0 bases; J trimming: 8 bases; junction bases outside the gene matches: 6. CDR1 and CDR2 from the germline V gene are LNHNV and YYDKDF (reference sequence). CDR3 length equals 14 residues. This CDR3 is CATSRDRQGGGYTF. CDR3 nucleotide sequence: TGTGCCACCAGCAGAGACCGACAGGGAGGCGGCTACACCTTC.

This clonotype was counted many times. The CDR3 DNA sequence: TGTGCCAGCAGCTTAGTCGACCGGGACTCAGTCTACTACGAGCAGTACTTC. Protein: CASSLVDRDSVYYEQYF. The gene calls are TRBV7-8 and TRBJ2-7; possible D gene TRBD2, 6 bases. CDR3 length: 17 residues. Germline CDR1 and CDR2: SGHVS and FQNEAQ. The V end was cut by 1 base, the J end by 3 bases, with 19 bases between.

This clonotype was recorded at least ten times. The V and J genes are TRBV9 and TRBJ2-1; TRBD2 aligns across 11 bases. The CDR3 sequence is 15 residues long. Germline V gene data show CDR1 as SGDLS and CDR2 as YYNGEE. The junction had 3 bases not matched to a gene; V was cut back by 3 bases and J by 4 bases. DNA for the CDR3: TGTGCCAGCAGCGCGGGGACTAGCGGATACAATGAGCAGTTCTTC. Its translation is CASSAGTSGYNEQFF.

This clonotype was seen many times. This sequence joins TRBV7-9 and TRBJ2-2; D remains ambiguous. V lost 0 bases and J 1 base, leaving 9 bases between the germline ends. CDR1 and CDR2 from the germline V gene are SEHNR and FQNEAQ (reference sequence). The CDR3 contains 16 residues. CDR3 nucleotides: TGTGCCAGCAGCTTAGCCCCTAGGGAGAACACCGGGGAGCTGTTTTTT. This sequence encodes CASSLAPRENTGELFF.

In its sample, this clonotype was seen many times. The chain carries TRBV29-1 and TRBJ2-2; D tentatively fits TRBD1 or TRBD2 (6 bases each). The CDR3 length is 14 residues. V was clipped by 2 bases and J by 5 bases, with 12 bases between them. The germline gives CDR1 SQVTM, CDR2 ANQGSEA. The CDR3 protein is CSVEPGAGTGELFF. The CDR3 bases are TGCAGCGTTGAACCGGGGGCAGGGACCGGGGAGCTGTTTTTT.

This chain links TRBV4-1 with TRBJ2-3, with TRBD2 matching over 14 bases. V was pared by 6 bases and J by 3 bases, with 14 bases of the junction left unmatched. This CDR3 is 19 amino acids long. Germline V CDR1 and CDR2: MGHRA, YSYEKL. CDR3 amino acids: CASRNPLTSGGAVTDTQYF. The CDR3 nucleotides read TGCGCCAGCAGGAACCCCCTGACTAGCGGGGGGGCGGTTACAGATACGCAGTATTTT.

This clonotype was seen repeatedly, ten times or more. The rearrangement joins TRBV12-3 or TRBV12-4 to TRBJ2-7; possibly TRBD1 for D (6 bases). The V end was cut by 5 bases, the J end by 3 bases, with 8 bases between. This CDR3 contains 12 residues. In DNA, the CDR3 is TGTGCCAGCAGTATACAGGGCTACGAGCAGTACTTC. Its protein is CASSIQGYEQYF.

This clonotype was seen a handful of times. The chain couples TRBV12-3 or TRBV12-4 to TRBJ2-1, with D hard to call. The length of the CDR3 is 12 residues. V lost 0 bases to trimming and J lost 6 bases, with 3 bases between them. CDR3 DNA: TGTGCCAGCAGTTTAGCCGTCAATGAGCAGTTCTTC. Amino acid sequence: CASSLAVNEQFF.

This clonotype was recorded many times. The V call is TRBV10-3, the J call TRBJ2-2; maybe TRBD1 (6 bases). Trimming cost V 10 bases and J 3 bases, with 15 bases left between them. The CDR3 consists of 14 residues. Germline V lookup: CDR1 ENHRY, CDR2 SYGVKD. CDR3 bases: TGTGCCACCCGGGACACCGGAGACACCGGGGAGCTGTTTTTT. This codes for CATRDTGDTGELFF.

This clonotype was seen many times. The chain recombines TRBV7-9 with TRBJ1-1; D gene unclear. The CDR3 length is 15 residues. CDR1 and CDR2 from the germline V gene are SEHNR and FQNEAQ (reference sequence). Trimming stripped 6 bases from V and 4 bases from J, with 18 bases between. The CDR3 loop reads CASSFRGQRFTEAFF. The CDR3 DNA sequence: TGTGCCAGCAGTTTCCGTGGGCAGCGTTTCACTGAAGCTTTCTTT.

Ten or more counts support this clonotype. The chain combines TRBV30 with TRBJ2-7; 9 bases agree with TRBD2. Germline V gene data show CDR1 as GTSNPN and CDR2 as SVGIG (reference sequence). The CDR3 totals 14 residues. Trimming removed 3 bases from V and 2 bases from J; junction bases left unmatched: 5. The CDR3 region is CAWSVSGGPYEQYF. In DNA, the CDR3 is TGTGCCTGGAGCGTTAGCGGGGGCCCCTACGAGCAGTACTTC.

There are many counts of this clonotype. J is TRBJ1-2 and V is TRBV12-3 or TRBV12-4; no firm D call. V was pared by 3 bases and J by 2 bases, with 19 bases between. CDR3 size: 17 residues. This chain's CDR3 is CASSLRLRTSYNYGYTF. The CDR3 DNA reads TGTGCCAGCAGTTTGCGGTTGAGAACCAGTTACAACTATGGCTACACCTTC.

There are many counts of this clonotype. This sequence joins TRBV7-8 and TRBJ1-2; TRBD1 is a possible D gene (5 bases). Germline V lookup: CDR1 SGHVS, CDR2 FQNEAQ. Between the trimmed V and J ends, which lost 6 bases and 1 base, there was a span of 15 bases. The CDR3 has 15 residues. The CDR3: CASSEGPIGNYGYTF. Here the CDR3 DNA reads TGTGCCAGCAGTGAGGGACCGATCGGTAACTATGGCTACACCTTC.

This clonotype was recorded at least ten times. This chain uses TRBV2 with TRBJ1-2; D gene unclear. Germline V gene data show CDR1 as SNHLY and CDR2 as FYNNEI. V shed 1 base and J shed 6 bases, with 9 bases lying between them. This CDR3 region has 13 residues. CDR3: CASSEGPGNGYTF. DNA for the CDR3: TGTGCCAGCAGTGAAGGGCCAGGTAATGGCTACACCTTC.

This clonotype has at least ten counts. V is TRBV10-3 and J is TRBJ2-3; 8 bases agree with TRBD1. CDR3 size: 17 residues. Germline loops: CDR1 ENHRY, CDR2 SYGVKD. The V segment lost 2 bases and the J segment 1 base; nucleotides outside the gene matches: 8. The chain's CDR3 is CAISEPTTGDGTDTQYF. CDR3 bases: TGTGCCATCAGTGAGCCTACGACAGGGGACGGCACAGATACGCAGTATTTT.

At least ten counts were recorded for this clonotype. The J gene is TRBJ2-7, the V gene TRBV19; tentatively, D is TRBD2 (5 bases). There are 13 residues in the CDR3. V lost 1 base, J lost 3 bases, and 7 bases lay in between. The V gene's germline CDR1 is LNHDA and CDR2 SQIVND (reference sequence). The DNA for the CDR3 is TGTGCCAGTAGTATAGGAGGGCTCTACGAGCAGTACTTC. Translating it yields CASSIGGLYEQYF.

This clonotype turned up a few times. The chain carries TRBV5-6 and TRBJ1-1; D perhaps matches TRBD1 (5 bases). Trimming removed 5 bases from V and 4 bases from J, with 18 bases in between. The germline CDR1 and CDR2 sequences are SGHDT and YYEEEE. The CDR3 length is 15 residues. Written as DNA, the CDR3 is TGTGCCAGCAGTGAGGGGCGGGGCCGGGGCACTGAAGCTTTCTTT. It yields the protein CASSEGRGRGTEAFF.

Here the CDR3 reads CASSPPYGGDLNRDTQYF. The CDR3 DNA is TGTGCCAGCTCACCACCGTACGGAGGGGATTTAAATAGAGATACGCAGTATTTT. V usage is TRBV18 and J usage is TRBJ2-3; tentative D call: TRBD2 (6 bases). V dropped 0 bases and J dropped 5 bases, with 21 bases sitting between them. CDR1 is KGHSH and CDR2 is LQKENI in the germline V gene. The CDR3 totals 18 residues.

A remark on this clonotype: A read error may be the cause here, since a much bigger clone is one base away. The chain couples TRBV30 to TRBJ2-7; D is ambiguous. The CDR3 is made up of 11 amino acids. The V end was cut by 2 bases, the J end by 6 bases, with 8 bases between. Germline values: CDR1 GTSNPN, CDR2 SVGIG (reference sequence). The CDR3 spells CAWSREAEQYF. As DNA, the CDR3 is TGTGCCTGGAGTAGGGAAGCCGAGCAGTACTTC. Full variable domain (rest looked up from reference TRBV30 and TRBJ2-7): SQTIHQWPATLVQPVGSPLSLECTVEGTSNPNLYWYRQAAGRGLQLLFYSVGIGQISSEVPQNLSASRPQDRQFILSSKKLLLSDSGFYLCAWSREAEQYFGPGTRLTVT.

Ten or more counts support this clonotype. This chain uses TRBV13 with TRBJ1-1; D unresolved. CDR3 length equals 14 residues. CDR1 PRHDT and CDR2 FYEKMQ come from the germline V gene (reference sequence). With 1 base removed from V and 2 bases from J, the gap between germline ends came to 8 bases. Here the CDR3 reads CASSLVTVNTEAFF. CDR3 sequence (DNA): TGTGCCAGCAGCTTAGTCACAGTAAACACTGAAGCTTTCTTT.

The table lists this clonotype with many counts. J is TRBJ2-1 and V is TRBV5-1; the D is unclear. The CDR3 has 10 residues. Germline V gene lookup returns CDR1 SGHRS and CDR2 YFSETQ. The germline V and J ends were trimmed by 0 bases and 9 bases, with 1 base remaining between them. The CDR3, as DNA: TGCGCCAGCAGCTTGGGTGAGCAGTTCTTC. Translating it yields CASSLGEQFF.

This clonotype was counted ten times or more. The chain links TRBV2 to TRBJ1-6, with D possibly matching TRBD1 (5 bases). The CDR3 sequence is 18 residues long. V lost 2 bases and J lost 4, with 18 bases in between. The germline gives CDR1 SNHLY, CDR2 FYNNEI. The CDR3 coding sequence is TGTGCCAGCAGTGAACGTGGGGCGACAGATAGATATAATTCACCCCTCCACTTT. It encodes CASSERGATDRYNSPLHF.

This clonotype was seen repeatedly, ten times or more. The chain joins TRBV20-1 to TRBJ1-2, with 7 nucleotides matching TRBD1. CDR3 length: 13 residues. CDR1 and CDR2 from the germline V gene are DFQATT and SNEGSKA (reference sequence). The CDR3 nucleotides read TGCAGCATGAGGGACAGAACAAACTATGGCTACACCTTC. Its protein is CSMRDRTNYGYTF.

This clonotype was counted ten times or more. The chain uses TRBV7-2 and TRBJ2-7; D remains ambiguous. CDR1 and CDR2 (germline): SGHTA, FQGNSA. The CDR3 is 13 residues long. V dropped 3 bases and J dropped 0 bases, with 6 bases sitting between them. CDR3 residues: CASSLDASYEQYF. The DNA of the CDR3 is TGTGCCAGCAGCTTGGATGCCTCCTACGAGCAGTACTTC.

This clonotype was detected ten times or more. The chain combines TRBV5-6 with TRBJ2-6, with D perhaps matching TRBD1 (5 bases). The CDR3 contains 16 residues. With 0 bases removed from V and 4 bases from J, the gap between germline ends came to 11 bases. Looked up from germline, CDR1 is SGHDT and CDR2 is YYEEEE. The CDR3 nucleotides read TGTGCCAGCAGCTTGGGACCAGGGATCGGGGCCAACGTCCTGACTTTC. Translation: CASSLGPGIGANVLTF.